These T cell receptor beta chains were read from a single sample in a study of long-term antiretroviral therapy in people with HIV. Here immunoSEQ multiplex PCR was the method, and the copy in TCRdb shows in-frame clones only, minus some. The sample lists about 21,000 clones, roughly 79% occurring once. Here the sequenced sample was unsorted PBMCs, taken 0.1 years before starting antiretroviral therapy. The receptor set was obtained from a man aged 35 to 55 with HIV. Both conserved end residues are part of each CDR3. The D gene is left open where the match is weak. Some rows mark clone size as missing; the rest say once, few, many or name a class of expanded clone.

CDR3nt	CDR3aa	d_gene	abundance	j_gene	len	v_gene
TGCGCCAGCAGCTTGTCCTGGGCGGATGAGCAGTTCTTC	CASSLSWADEQFF	.	.	TRBJ2-1	13	TRBV5-1
TGTGCCAGCAGCTTAGGTCCCACAGCGCTCTACGAGCAGTACTTC	CASSLGPTALYEQYF	.	.	TRBJ2-7	15	TRBV7-9
TGTGCCAGCAGTTTTCCTCCCCGGACAGGGCAGGAGACCCAGTACTTC	CASSFPPRTGQETQYF	TRBD1	.	TRBJ2-5	16	TRBV28
TGTGCCAGCGGCAGGGATGGGGCTTCCTACGAGCAGTACTTC	CASGRDGASYEQYF	.	.	TRBJ2-7	14	TRBV27
TGTGCCAGCATCCTAACAGGAACAGATACGCAGTATTTT	CASILTGTDTQYF	.	few	TRBJ2-3	13	TRBV28
TGTGCCAGCTCACCCACAGGGCAGGACTATGGCTACACCTTC	CASSPTGQDYGYTF	.	.	TRBJ1-2	14	TRBV18
TGTGCCAGCAGCTCCGGGACAGGCCTTTACGAGCAGTACTTC	CASSSGTGLYEQYF	TRBD1	.	TRBJ2-7	14	TRBV5-6
TGTGCCAGCAGCTTGGGAGGGCCCTTGAGCAATCAGCCCCAGCATTTT	CASSLGGPLSNQPQHF	.	.	TRBJ1-5	16	TRBV5-6
TGTGCCAGCAGCCCAACAGGGGACGGCCGCGATACGCAGTATTTT	CASSPTGDGRDTQYF	TRBD1	.	TRBJ2-3	15	TRBV5-4
TGTGCCAGCAGTCCCTCGGGACACCGGGGGGCCGACAATGAGCAGTTCTTC	CASSPSGHRGADNEQFF	.	.	TRBJ2-1	17	TRBV27
TGTGCCAGCTCACAGGGCGTTTCTAACTATGGCTACACCTTC	CASSQGVSNYGYTF	.	.	TRBJ1-2	14	TRBV18